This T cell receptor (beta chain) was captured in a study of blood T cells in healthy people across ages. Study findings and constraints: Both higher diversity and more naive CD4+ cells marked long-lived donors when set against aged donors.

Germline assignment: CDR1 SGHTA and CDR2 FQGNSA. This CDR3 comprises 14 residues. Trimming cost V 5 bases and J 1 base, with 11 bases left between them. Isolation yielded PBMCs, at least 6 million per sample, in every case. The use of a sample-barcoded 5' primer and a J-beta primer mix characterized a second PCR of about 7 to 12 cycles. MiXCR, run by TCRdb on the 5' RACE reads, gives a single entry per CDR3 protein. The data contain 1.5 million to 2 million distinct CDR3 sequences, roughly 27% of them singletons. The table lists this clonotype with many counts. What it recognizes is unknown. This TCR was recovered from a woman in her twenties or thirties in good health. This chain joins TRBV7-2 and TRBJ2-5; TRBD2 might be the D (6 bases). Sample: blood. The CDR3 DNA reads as TGTGCCAGCAGCCGCGGGACCCTCCAAGAGACCCAGTACTTC. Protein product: CASSRGTLQETQYF.